This T cell receptor (beta chain) was sequenced during a study of blood T cell repertoires in COVID-19. Original methodology: Nucleated cell number was recorded as an estimate derived from reference gene primer amplification. The protocol was immunoSEQ multiplex PCR, while the TCRdb copy is restricted to in-frame clones and leaves out a portion. The DNA gave D and trimming, while V, J and clone size come from that table. The table shows around 260,000 clones, with about 87% occurring only once. CDR3 length equals 12 residues. The germline CDR1 and CDR2 sequences are MNHNY and SVGAGI (reference sequence). With 6 bases removed from V and 5 bases from J, the gap between germline ends came to 10 bases.

The sequencing input was peripheral blood. This receptor was identified in a man aged 60 to 69 who had recovered from COVID-19. This rearrangement joins TRBV6-6 to TRBJ1-2, with D uncertain. The CDR3 spells CASRLGEYGYTF. The CDR3 DNA sequence: TGTGCCAGCAGGTTGGGAGAATATGGCTACACCTTC.